The source of this T cell receptor beta chain is a study of cytotoxic CD8 clonotypes in ibrutinib-treated CLL. Study-level information: The group held approximately eleven relapsed/refractory and approximately 15 treatment-naive patients, with roughly 17 IGHV unmutated. Regarding the study as a whole: Samples from sustained-remission and progressing patients were taken at different times. Clonality increased at ibrutinib response and stayed stable in sustained remission. At progression, however, it fell back toward baseline.

To note about this clone: The antigen is unknown.

TCRdb's table, derived via immunoSEQ multiplex PCR, lists solely in-frame clones and lacks some. The sample holds approximately 210,000 clones; approximately 72% are singletons and the top ten take about an eighth. The TCR sequence derives from a human donor with chronic lymphocytic leukemia. The input for sequencing was PBMCs, taken after 24 months of ibrutinib treatment.

CDR3 residues: CASSLLGLAGTDTQYF. CDR3 sequence (DNA): TGTGCCAGCAGCCTGTTGGGACTAGCGGGAACAGATACGCAGTATTTT. This sequence joins TRBV5-4 and TRBJ2-3, with 13 bases fitting TRBD2. The CDR3 length is 16 residues. Germline CDR1 and CDR2: SGHNT and YYREEE (reference sequence). The V gene end was trimmed by 4 bases and the J gene end by 3 bases; junction bases not matched to a gene: 5.